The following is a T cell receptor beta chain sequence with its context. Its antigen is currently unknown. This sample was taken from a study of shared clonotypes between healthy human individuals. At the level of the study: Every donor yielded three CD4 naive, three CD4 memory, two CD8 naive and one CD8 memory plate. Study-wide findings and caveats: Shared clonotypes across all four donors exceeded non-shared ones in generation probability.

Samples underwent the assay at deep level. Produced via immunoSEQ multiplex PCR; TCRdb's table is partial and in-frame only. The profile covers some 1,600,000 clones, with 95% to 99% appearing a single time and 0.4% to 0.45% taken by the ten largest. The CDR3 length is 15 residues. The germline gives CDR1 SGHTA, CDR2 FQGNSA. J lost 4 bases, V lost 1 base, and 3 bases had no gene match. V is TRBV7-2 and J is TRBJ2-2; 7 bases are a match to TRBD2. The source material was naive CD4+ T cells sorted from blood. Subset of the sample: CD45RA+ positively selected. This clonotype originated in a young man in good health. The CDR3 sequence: CASSLERGSTGELFF. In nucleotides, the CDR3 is TGTGCCAGCAGCTTAGAACGCGGGAGCACCGGGGAGCTGTTTTTT.